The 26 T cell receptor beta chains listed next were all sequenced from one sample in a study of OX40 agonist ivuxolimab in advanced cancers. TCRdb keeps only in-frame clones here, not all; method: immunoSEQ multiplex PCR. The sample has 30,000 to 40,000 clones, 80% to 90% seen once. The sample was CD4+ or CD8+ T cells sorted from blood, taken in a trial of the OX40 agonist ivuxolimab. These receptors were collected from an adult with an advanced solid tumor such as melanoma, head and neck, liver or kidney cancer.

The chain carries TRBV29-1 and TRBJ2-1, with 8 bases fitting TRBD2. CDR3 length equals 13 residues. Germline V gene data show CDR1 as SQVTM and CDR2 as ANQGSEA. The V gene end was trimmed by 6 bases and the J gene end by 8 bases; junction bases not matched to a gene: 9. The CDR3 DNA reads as TGCAGCGTCCGGACTAGCACCCACTATGAGCAGTTCTTC. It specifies CSVRTSTHYEQFF.

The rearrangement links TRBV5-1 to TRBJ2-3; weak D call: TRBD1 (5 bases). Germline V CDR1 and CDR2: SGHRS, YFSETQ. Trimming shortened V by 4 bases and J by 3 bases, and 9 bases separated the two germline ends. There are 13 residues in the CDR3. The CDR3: CASSSRVTDTQYF. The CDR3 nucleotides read TGCGCCAGCAGCAGCAGGGTAACAGATACGCAGTATTTT.

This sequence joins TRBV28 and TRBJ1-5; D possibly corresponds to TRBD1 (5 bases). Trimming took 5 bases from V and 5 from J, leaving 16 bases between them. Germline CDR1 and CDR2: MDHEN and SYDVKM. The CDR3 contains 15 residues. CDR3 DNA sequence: TGTGCCAGCAGTCCGCCGGCCCAGGGACATCAGCCCCAGCATTTT. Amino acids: CASSPPAQGHQPQHF. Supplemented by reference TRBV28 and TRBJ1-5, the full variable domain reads DVKVTQSSRYLVKRTGEKVFLECVQDMDHENMFWYRQDPGLGLRLIYFSYDVKMKEKGDIPEGYSVSREKKERFSLILESASTNQTSMYLCASSPPAQGHQPQHFGDGTRLSIL.

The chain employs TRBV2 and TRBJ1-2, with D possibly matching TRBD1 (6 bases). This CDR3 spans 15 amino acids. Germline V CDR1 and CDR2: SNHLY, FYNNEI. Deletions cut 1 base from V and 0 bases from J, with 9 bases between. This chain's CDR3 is CASSEGQGPNYGYTF. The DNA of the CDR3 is TGTGCCAGCAGTGAAGGGCAGGGGCCTAACTATGGCTACACCTTC.

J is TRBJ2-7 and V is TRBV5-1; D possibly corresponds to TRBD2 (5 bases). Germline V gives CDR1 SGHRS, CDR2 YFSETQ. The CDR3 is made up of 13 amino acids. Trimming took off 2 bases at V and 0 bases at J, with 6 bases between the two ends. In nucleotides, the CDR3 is TGCGCCAGCAGCTTCAGCGGCTCCTACGAGCAGTACTTC. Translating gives CASSFSGSYEQYF.

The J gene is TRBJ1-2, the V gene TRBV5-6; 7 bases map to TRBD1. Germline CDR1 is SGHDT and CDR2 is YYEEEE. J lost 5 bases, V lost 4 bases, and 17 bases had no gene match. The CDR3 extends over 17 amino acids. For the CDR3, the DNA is TGTGCCAGCAGCCAACCCTACAGGGAGGGGGCAAGGTATGGCTACACCTTC. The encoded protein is CASSQPYREGARYGYTF.

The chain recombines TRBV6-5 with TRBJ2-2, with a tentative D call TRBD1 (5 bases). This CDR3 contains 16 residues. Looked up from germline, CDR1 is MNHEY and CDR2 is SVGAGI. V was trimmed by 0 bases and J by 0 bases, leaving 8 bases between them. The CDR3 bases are TGTGCCAGCAGTTACTCGACAGAGCCGAACACCGGGGAGCTGTTTTTT. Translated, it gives CASSYSTEPNTGELFF.

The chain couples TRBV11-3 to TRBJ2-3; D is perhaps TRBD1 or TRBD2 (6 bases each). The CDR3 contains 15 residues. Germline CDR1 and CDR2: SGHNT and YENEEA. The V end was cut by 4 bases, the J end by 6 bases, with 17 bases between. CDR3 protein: CASSSEGRRGDTQYF. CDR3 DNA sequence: TGTGCCAGCAGCTCGGAGGGTCGGAGGGGGGATACGCAGTATTTT.

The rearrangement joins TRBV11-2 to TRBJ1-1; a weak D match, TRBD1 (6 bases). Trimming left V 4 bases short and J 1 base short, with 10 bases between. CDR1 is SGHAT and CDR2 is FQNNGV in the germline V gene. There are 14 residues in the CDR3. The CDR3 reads CASSWRTANTEAFF. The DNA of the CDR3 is TGTGCCAGCAGCTGGCGGACAGCGAACACTGAAGCTTTCTTT.

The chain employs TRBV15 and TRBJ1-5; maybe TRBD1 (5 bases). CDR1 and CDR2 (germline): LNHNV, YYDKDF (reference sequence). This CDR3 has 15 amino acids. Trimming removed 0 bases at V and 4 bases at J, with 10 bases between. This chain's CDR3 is CATSRDDGGNQPQHF. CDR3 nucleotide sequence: TGTGCCACCAGCAGAGATGACGGGGGGAATCAGCCCCAGCATTTT.

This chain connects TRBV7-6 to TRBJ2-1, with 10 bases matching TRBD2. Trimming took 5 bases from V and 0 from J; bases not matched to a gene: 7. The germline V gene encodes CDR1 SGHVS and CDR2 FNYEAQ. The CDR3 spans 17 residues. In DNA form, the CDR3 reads TGTGCCAGCAGCCCCCTACGACTAGCGGGCTCCTACAATGAGCAGTTCTTC. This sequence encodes CASSPLRLAGSYNEQFF. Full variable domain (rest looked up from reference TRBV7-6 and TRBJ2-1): GAGVSQSPRYKVTKRGQDVALRCDPISGHVSLYWYRQALGQGPEFLTYFNYEAQQDKSGLPNDRFSAERPEGSISTLTIQRTEQRDSAMYRCASSPLRLAGSYNEQFFGPGTRLTVL.

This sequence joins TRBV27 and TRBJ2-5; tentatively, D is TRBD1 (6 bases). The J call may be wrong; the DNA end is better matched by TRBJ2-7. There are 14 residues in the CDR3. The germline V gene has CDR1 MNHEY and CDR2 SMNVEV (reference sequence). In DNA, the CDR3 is TGTGCCAGCAGTTTACCGGGACAAATCCACGAGCAGTACTTC. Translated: CASSLPGQIHEQYF.

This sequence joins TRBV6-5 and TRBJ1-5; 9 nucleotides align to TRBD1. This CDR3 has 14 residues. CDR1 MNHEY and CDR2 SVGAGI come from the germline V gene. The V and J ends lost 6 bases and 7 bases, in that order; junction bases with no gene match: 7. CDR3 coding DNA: TGTGCCAGCAGACCCGGACAGGGGCACCAGCCCCAGCATTTT. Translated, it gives CASRPGQGHQPQHF.

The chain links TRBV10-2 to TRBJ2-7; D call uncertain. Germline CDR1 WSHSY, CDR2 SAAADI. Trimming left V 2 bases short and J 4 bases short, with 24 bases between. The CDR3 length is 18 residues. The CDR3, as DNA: TGCGCCAGCAGTGAGCCTACGACCCCCCTTACTCTTATGTACGAGCAGTACTTC. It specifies CASSEPTTPLTLMYEQYF.

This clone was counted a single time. The CDR3 is CASSTPGTGYYEQYF. DNA of the CDR3: TGTGCCAGTAGTACGCCCGGGACAGGCTACTACGAGCAGTACTTC. The chain combines TRBV19 with TRBJ2-7; TRBD1 aligns across 8 bases. The V segment lost 4 bases and the J segment 3 bases; nucleotides outside the gene matches: 8. This CDR3 spans 15 amino acids. Germline V gene lookup returns CDR1 LNHDA and CDR2 SQIVND (reference sequence). The whole variable domain, filled in from reference TRBV19 and TRBJ2-7, reads DGGITQSPKYLFRKEGQNVTLSCEQNLNHDAMYWYRQDPGQGLRLIYYSQIVNDFQKGDIAEGYSVSREKKESFPLTVTSAQKNPTAFYLCASSTPGTGYYEQYFGPGTRLTVT.

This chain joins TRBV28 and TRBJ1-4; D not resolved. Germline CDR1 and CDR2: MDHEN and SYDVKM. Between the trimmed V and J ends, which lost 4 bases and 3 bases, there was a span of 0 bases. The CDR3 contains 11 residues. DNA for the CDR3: TGTGCCAGCAGTTCTAATGAAAAACTGTTTTTT. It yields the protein CASSSNEKLFF. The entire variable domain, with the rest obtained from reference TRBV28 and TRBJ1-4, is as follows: DVKVTQSSRYLVKRTGEKVFLECVQDMDHENMFWYRQDPGLGLRLIYFSYDVKMKEKGDIPEGYSVSREKKERFSLILESASTNQTSMYLCASSSNEKLFFGSGTQLSVL.

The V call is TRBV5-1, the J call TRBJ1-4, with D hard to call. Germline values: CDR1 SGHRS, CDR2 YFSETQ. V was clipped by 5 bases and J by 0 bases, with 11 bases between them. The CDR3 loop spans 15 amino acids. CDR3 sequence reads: CASSPDTPTNEKLFF. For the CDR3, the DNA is TGCGCCAGCAGTCCTGACACCCCAACTAATGAAAAACTGTTTTTT. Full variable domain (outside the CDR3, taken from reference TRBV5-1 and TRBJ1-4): KAGVTQTPRYLIKTRGQQVTLSCSPISGHRSVSWYQQTPGQGLQFLFEYFSETQRNKGNFPGRFSGRQFSNSRSEMNVSTLELGDSALYLCASSPDTPTNEKLFFGSGTQLSVL.

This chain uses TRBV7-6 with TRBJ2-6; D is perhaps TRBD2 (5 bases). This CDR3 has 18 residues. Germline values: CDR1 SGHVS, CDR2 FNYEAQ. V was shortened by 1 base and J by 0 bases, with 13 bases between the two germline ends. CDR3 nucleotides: TGTGCCAGCAGCTTAGTACCGGGAATCCCCTCTGGGGCCAACGTCCTGACTTTC. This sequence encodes CASSLVPGIPSGANVLTF.

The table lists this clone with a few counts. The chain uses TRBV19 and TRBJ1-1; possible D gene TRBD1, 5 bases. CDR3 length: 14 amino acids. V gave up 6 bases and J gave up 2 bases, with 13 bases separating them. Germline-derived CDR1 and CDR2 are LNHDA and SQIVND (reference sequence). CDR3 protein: CASRRTGVNTEAFF. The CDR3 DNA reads TGTGCCAGTAGGCGAACAGGAGTCAACACTGAAGCTTTCTTT.

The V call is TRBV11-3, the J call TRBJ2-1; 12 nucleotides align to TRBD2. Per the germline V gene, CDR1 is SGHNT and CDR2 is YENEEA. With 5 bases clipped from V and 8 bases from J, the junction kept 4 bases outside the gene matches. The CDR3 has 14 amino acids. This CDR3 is CASSDGLAGHEQFF. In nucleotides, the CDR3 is TGTGCCAGCAGCGATGGACTAGCGGGGCATGAGCAGTTCTTC.

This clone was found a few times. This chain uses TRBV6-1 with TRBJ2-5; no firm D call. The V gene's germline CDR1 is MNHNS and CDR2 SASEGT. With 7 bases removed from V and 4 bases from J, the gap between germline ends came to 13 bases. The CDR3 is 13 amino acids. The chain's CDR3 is CASKAVLLETQYF. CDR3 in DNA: TGTGCCAGCAAGGCGGTCCTCCTAGAGACCCAGTACTTC.

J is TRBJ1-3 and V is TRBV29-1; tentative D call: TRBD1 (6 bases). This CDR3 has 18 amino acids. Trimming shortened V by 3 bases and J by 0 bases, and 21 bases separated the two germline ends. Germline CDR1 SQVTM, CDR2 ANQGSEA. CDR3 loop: CSVERAPYQGYSGNTIYF. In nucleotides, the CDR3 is TGCAGCGTTGAGCGAGCCCCTTATCAGGGGTACTCTGGAAACACCATATATTTT.

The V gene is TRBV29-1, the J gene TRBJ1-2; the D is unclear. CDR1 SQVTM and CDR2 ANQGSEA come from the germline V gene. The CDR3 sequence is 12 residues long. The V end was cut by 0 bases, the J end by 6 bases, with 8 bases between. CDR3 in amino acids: CSVEDGRDGYTF. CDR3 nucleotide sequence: TGCAGCGTTGAAGATGGGCGAGATGGCTACACCTTC.

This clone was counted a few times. In nucleotides, the CDR3 is TGCGCCAGCAGTGCAAGTGCGGGCCTCGGCTACACCTTC. It translates to CASSASAGLGYTF. The rearrangement joins TRBV10-1 to TRBJ1-2; no firm D call. V was shortened by 4 bases and J by 8 bases, with 14 bases between the two germline ends. The CDR3 is 13 residues long. The germline V gene has CDR1 WNHNN and CDR2 SYGVQD (reference sequence).

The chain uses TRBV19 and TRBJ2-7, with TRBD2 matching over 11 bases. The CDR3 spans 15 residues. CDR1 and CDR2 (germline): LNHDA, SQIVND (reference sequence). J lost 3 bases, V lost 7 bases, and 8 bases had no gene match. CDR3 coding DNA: TGTGCCAGTAAACCCGGGACTAGCGGATACTACGAGCAGTACTTC. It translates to CASKPGTSGYYEQYF.

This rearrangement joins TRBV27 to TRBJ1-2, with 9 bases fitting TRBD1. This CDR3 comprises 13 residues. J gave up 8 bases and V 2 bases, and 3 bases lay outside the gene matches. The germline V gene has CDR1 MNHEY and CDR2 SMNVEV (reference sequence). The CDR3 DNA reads TGTGCCAGCAGTTTAATGGACAGGGGAGGCTACACCTTC. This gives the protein CASSLMDRGGYTF.